The 4 T cell receptor beta chains reported below all come from one sample, sequenced in a study of beta chain features in type 1 diabetes. The whole isolated RNA underwent reverse transcription, so sequencing captured expressed TCRB transcripts. Clones were read by immunoSEQ multiplex PCR, and TCRdb kept only the in-frame ones, dropping some. The sample has 680,000 or so clones; roughly a sixth are singletons. The sample comprised naive CD4+ T cells from blood. Source of these receptors: a man between 18 and 35 years old in good health.

The rearrangement links TRBV7-9 to TRBJ2-3; D remains unclear. The V gene's germline CDR1 is SEHNR and CDR2 FQNEAQ (reference sequence). The CDR3 runs 15 residues. Trimming left V 3 bases short and J 0 bases short, with 10 bases between. The CDR3 sequence is CASSFQSTSTDTQYF. As DNA, the CDR3 is TGTGCCAGCAGCTTCCAATCGACTAGCACAGATACGCAGTATTTT.

The chain joins TRBV5-4 to TRBJ1-6, with TRBD1 as a possible D gene (6 bases). V dropped 3 bases and J dropped 10 bases, with 11 bases sitting between them. This CDR3 region has 13 residues. Germline V gives CDR1 SGHNT, CDR2 YYREEE (reference sequence). The CDR3 nucleotides read TGTGCCAGCAGCTCCCAGGGGAGCTCACCCCTCCACTTT. It codes for CASSSQGSSPLHF.

Only a few counts were recorded for this clone. The genes are TRBV18 and TRBJ2-1; D is possibly TRBD2 (6 bases). V shed 6 bases and J shed 5 bases, with 14 bases lying between them. The germline CDR1 and CDR2 sequences are KGHSH and LQKENI. CDR3 length: 14 amino acids. This chain's CDR3 is CASSPSGLHNEQFF. The CDR3, as DNA: TGTGCCAGCTCGCCTTCGGGACTTCACAATGAGCAGTTCTTC. Full variable domain (rest looked up from reference TRBV18 and TRBJ2-1): NAGVMQNPRHLVRRRGQEARLRCSPMKGHSHVYWYRQLPEEGLKFMVYLQKENIIDESGMPKERFSAEFPKEGPSILRIQQVVRGDSAAYFCASSPSGLHNEQFFGPGTRLTVL.

There are a few counts of this clone. This sequence joins TRBV18 and TRBJ1-6, with unresolved D. CDR3 size: 17 residues. V dropped 6 bases and J dropped 7 bases, with 22 bases sitting between them. Germline loops: CDR1 KGHSH, CDR2 LQKENI. The CDR3 reads CASSPLTKGSLNSPLHF. In DNA form, the CDR3 reads TGTGCCAGCTCGCCTCTGACGAAGGGCAGTCTAAATTCACCCCTCCACTTT.